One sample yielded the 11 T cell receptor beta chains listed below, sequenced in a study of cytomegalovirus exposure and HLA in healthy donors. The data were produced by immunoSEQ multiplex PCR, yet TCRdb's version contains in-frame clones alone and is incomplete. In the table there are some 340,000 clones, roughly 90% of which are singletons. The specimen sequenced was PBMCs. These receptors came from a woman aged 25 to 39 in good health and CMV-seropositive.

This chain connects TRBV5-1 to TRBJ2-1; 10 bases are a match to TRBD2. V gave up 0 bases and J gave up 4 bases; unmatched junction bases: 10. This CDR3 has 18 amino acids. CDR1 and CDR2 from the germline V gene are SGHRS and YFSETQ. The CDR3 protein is CASSLVAVTSGKYNEQFF. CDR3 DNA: TGCGCCAGCAGCTTGGTGGCAGTCACTAGCGGGAAGTACAATGAGCAGTTCTTC.

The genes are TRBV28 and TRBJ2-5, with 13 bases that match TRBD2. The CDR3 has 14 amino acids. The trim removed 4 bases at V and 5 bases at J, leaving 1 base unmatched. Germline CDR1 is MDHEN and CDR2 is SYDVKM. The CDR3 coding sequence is TGTGCCAGCAGTTGGACTAGCGGGAGTGAGACCCAGTACTTC. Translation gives CASSWTSGSETQYF.

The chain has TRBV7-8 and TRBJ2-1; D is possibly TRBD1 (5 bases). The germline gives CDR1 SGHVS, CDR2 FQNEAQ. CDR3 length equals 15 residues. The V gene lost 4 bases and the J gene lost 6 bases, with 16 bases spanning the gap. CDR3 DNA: TGTGCCAGCAGCTACCGGCAGGGCCGCCTCAATGAGCAGTTCTTC. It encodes CASSYRQGRLNEQFF.

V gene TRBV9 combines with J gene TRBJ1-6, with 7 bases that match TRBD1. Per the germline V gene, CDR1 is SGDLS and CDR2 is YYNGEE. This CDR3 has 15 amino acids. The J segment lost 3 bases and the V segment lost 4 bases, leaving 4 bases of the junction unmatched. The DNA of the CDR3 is TGTGCCAGCAGCCCAAGACAGGGCTATAATTCACCCCTCCACTTT. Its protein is CASSPRQGYNSPLHF.

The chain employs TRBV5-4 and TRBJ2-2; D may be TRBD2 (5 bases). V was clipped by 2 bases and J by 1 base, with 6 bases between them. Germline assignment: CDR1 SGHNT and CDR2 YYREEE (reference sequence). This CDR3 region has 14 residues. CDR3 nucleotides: TGTGCCAGCAGCTTAGGAGGGAACACCGGGGAGCTGTTTTTT. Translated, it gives CASSLGGNTGELFF.

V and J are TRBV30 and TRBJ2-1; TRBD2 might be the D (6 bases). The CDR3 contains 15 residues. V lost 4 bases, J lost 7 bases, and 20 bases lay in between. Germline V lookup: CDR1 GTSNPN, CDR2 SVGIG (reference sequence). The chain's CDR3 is CAWKMGLTEGNEQFF. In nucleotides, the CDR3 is TGTGCCTGGAAAATGGGACTCACTGAGGGAAATGAGCAGTTCTTC.

The CDR3 loop reads CASAYSNQPQHF. In DNA, the CDR3 is TGTGCCAGCGCTTATAGCAATCAGCCCCAGCATTTT. The rearrangement joins TRBV7-3 to TRBJ1-5; D is unclear. There are 12 residues in the CDR3. CDR1 and CDR2 from the germline V gene are SGHTA and FQGTGA. V gave up 8 bases and J gave up 0 bases, with 5 bases separating them.

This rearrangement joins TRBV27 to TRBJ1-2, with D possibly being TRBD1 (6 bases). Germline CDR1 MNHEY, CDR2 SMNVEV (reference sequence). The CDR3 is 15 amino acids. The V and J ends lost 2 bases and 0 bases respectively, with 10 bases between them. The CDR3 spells CASSLVAGANYGYTF. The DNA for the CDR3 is TGTGCCAGCAGTTTAGTGGCAGGGGCTAACTATGGCTACACCTTC.

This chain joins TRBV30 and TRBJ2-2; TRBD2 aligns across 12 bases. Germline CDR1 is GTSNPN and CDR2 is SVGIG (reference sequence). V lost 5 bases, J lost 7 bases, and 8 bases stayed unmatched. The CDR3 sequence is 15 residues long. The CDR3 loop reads CAWVPSGRAIGELFF. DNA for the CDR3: TGTGCCTGGGTACCTAGCGGGAGGGCCATCGGGGAGCTGTTTTTT.

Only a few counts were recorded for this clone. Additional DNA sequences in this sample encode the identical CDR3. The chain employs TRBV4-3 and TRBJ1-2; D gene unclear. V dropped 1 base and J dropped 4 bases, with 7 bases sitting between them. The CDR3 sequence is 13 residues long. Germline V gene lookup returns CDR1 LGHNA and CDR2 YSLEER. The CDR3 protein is CASSQGRLYGYTF. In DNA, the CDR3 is TGCGCCAGCAGCCAAGGTCGCCTCTATGGCTACACCTTC.

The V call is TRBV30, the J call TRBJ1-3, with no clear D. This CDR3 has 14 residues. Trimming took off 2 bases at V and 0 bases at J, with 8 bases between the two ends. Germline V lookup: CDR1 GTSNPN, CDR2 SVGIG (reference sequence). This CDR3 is CAWSPTASGNTIYF. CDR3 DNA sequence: TGTGCCTGGAGTCCGACCGCCTCTGGAAACACCATATATTTT.